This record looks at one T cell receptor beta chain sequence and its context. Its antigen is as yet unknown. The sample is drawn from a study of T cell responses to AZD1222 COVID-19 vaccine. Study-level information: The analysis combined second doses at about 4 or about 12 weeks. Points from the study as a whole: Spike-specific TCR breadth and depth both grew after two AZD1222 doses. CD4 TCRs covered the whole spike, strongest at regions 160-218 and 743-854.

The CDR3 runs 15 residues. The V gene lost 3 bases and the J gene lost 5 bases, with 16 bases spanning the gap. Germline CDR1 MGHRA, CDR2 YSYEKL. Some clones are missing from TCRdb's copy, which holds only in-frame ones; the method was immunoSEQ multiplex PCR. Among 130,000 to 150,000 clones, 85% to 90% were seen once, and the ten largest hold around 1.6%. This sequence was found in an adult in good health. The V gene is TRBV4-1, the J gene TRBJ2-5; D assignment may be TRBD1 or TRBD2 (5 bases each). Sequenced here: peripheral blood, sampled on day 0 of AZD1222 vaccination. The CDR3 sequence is CASSHGTPSGETQYF. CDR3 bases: TGCGCCAGCAGCCACGGGACCCCCTCGGGGGAGACCCAGTACTTC.